The entry that follows covers one T cell receptor (beta chain) sequence. Its antigen remains unknown. The TCR beta CDR3 regions underwent amplification using RNA transcripts as the source. When the TCR CDR3 underwent first-round RT-PCR, the HTBI primer set was used. One entry per CDR3 protein, called by TCRdb with MiXCR from the multiplex PCR reads. The repertoire holds roughly 740,000 distinct CDR3 sequences, with about 17% as singletons. Graves' hyperthyroidism is called stable when ophthalmopathy does not progress within 18 months. Investigators excluded patients with uncontrolled infection, other autoimmune disease, pregnancy or lactation. PBMCs came from more than 9 ml fresh peripheral blood. Looked up from germline, CDR1 is SEHNR and CDR2 is FQNEAQ (reference sequence). V was clipped by 5 bases and J by 6 bases, with 12 bases between them. The length of the CDR3 is 13 residues. This entry belongs to a study of T cells in Graves' hyperthyroidism and ophthalmopathy.

Study-level findings and limits: Ophthalmopathy, which appeared later, was predicted by the model a median 6.5 months before onset.

Sample: blood. The chain combines TRBV7-9 with TRBJ2-3; D unresolved. The receptor was derived from a man aged 18 to 29 with Graves' hyperthyroidism. CDR3 amino acids: CASSLYESDTQYF. As DNA, the CDR3 is TGTGCCAGCAGCCTCTATGAGAGTGATACGCAGTATTTT.